This entry lists 20 T cell receptor beta chains sequenced from one sample in a study of cytomegalovirus exposure and HLA in healthy donors. Primers included in the PCR were 60 Vbeta and 13 Jbeta primers. The protocol was immunoSEQ multiplex PCR, while the TCRdb copy is restricted to in-frame clones and leaves out a portion. The sample holds roughly 150,000 clones, 80% seen once. Material: PBMCs. All receptors come from a young man in good health and CMV-seronegative.

This chain links TRBV5-1 with TRBJ2-5; D unresolved. The V and J ends lost 2 bases and 0 bases respectively, with 5 bases between them. The CDR3 length is 13 residues. Germline V lookup: CDR1 SGHRS, CDR2 YFSETQ. CDR3 sequence (DNA): TGCGCCAGCAGCTTCGGGTACCAAGAGACCCAGTACTTC. Residues: CASSFGYQETQYF.

The chain combines TRBV11-2 with TRBJ2-1, with 7 bases matching TRBD2. From germline, CDR1 is SGHAT and CDR2 FQNNGV. V lost 5 bases, J lost 9 bases, and 10 bases stayed unmatched. This CDR3 has 14 amino acids. The DNA of the CDR3 is TGTGCCAGCAGCGTAGTCCCGGGACTACGTGAGCAGTTCTTC. This codes for CASSVVPGLREQFF.

The CDR3, as DNA: TGTGCCAGCAGCTTACTTGAAGCTTTCTTT. Amino acid sequence: CASSLLEAFF. J is TRBJ1-1 and V is TRBV7-9; no reliable D call. The germline gives CDR1 SEHNR, CDR2 FQNEAQ (reference sequence). The CDR3 has 10 amino acids. Trimming stripped 2 bases from V and 7 bases from J, with 2 bases between.

This clone has just one count. The chain employs TRBV2 and TRBJ2-7, with unresolved D. Germline CDR1 SNHLY, CDR2 FYNNEI. The CDR3 length is 14 residues. Trimming stripped 9 bases from V and 0 bases from J, with 15 bases between. Written as DNA, the CDR3 is TGTGCCAGAACCCCCCGTAGTGACTCCTACGAGCAGTACTTC. It translates to CARTPRSDSYEQYF. The full variable domain, in which reference TRBV2 and TRBJ2-7 provide the parts outside the CDR3, is EPEVTQTPSHQVTQMGQEVILRCVPISNHLYFYWYRQILGQKVEFLVSFYNNEISEKSEIFDDQFSVERPDGSNFTLKIRSTKLEDSAMYFCARTPRSDSYEQYFGPGTRLTVT.

This rearrangement joins TRBV10-3 to TRBJ2-1, with 8 bases identical to TRBD1. V was pared by 2 bases and J by 9 bases, with 9 bases of the junction left unmatched. Germline V CDR1 and CDR2: ENHRY, SYGVKD. The CDR3 extends over 15 amino acids. The CDR3: CAISEAGQGFSEQFF. In DNA, the CDR3 is TGTGCCATCAGTGAGGCCGGACAGGGTTTTAGTGAGCAGTTCTTC.

The V and J genes are TRBV4-3 and TRBJ2-1; no definite D call. Germline CDR1 and CDR2: LGHNA and YSLEER. V was pared by 4 bases and J by 7 bases, with 11 bases between. The CDR3 runs 13 residues. DNA for the CDR3: TGCGCCAGCAGCCTTGAGCTTAGAAATGAGCAGTTCTTC. Translated: CASSLELRNEQFF.

The V gene is TRBV19, the J gene TRBJ1-4, with 7 bases aligning to TRBD1. V shed 10 bases and J 3 bases; nucleotides not matched to a gene: 20. Germline CDR1 LNHDA, CDR2 SQIVND (reference sequence). CDR3 size: 18 residues. CDR3 loop: CATRRGTGAPRPNEKLFF. The CDR3 region has the DNA TGTGCCACCCGCAGAGGTACAGGGGCGCCTAGGCCTAATGAAAAACTGTTTTTT. The whole variable domain, filled in from reference TRBV19 and TRBJ1-4, reads DGGITQSPKYLFRKEGQNVTLSCEQNLNHDAMYWYRQDPGQGLRLIYYSQIVNDFQKGDIAEGYSVSREKKESFPLTVTSAQKNPTAFYLCATRRGTGAPRPNEKLFFGSGTQLSVL.

This chain joins TRBV7-8 and TRBJ2-6; 9 nucleotides match TRBD1. The CDR3 contains 20 residues. Looked up from germline, CDR1 is SGHVS and CDR2 is FQNEAQ. Unmatched junction bases numbered 11, after V lost 2 bases and J lost 0 bases. The CDR3 DNA reads as TGTGCCAGCAGCTTAAGGGGGACAGGGTCTATAGGCTCTGGGGCCAACGTCCTGACTTTC. Its translation: CASSLRGTGSIGSGANVLTF.

The V and J genes are TRBV28 and TRBJ1-2; D is perhaps TRBD1 (5 bases). The CDR3 has 11 residues. V was shortened by 2 bases and J by 12 bases, with 10 bases between the two germline ends. Germline CDR1 reads MDHEN; CDR2 reads SYDVKM. The CDR3 spells CASSLDSRHTF. In DNA form, the CDR3 reads TGTGCCAGCAGTTTAGACAGTCGCCACACCTTC.

The V call is TRBV13, the J call TRBJ1-5; a weak D match, TRBD1 (6 bases). The CDR3 length is 16 residues. V lost 7 bases and J 0 bases, leaving 16 bases between the germline ends. Germline CDR1 is PRHDT and CDR2 is FYEKMQ (reference sequence). The CDR3 spells CASNRGGAGSNQPQHF. The CDR3 DNA reads as TGTGCCAGCAACCGAGGGGGGGCCGGTAGCAATCAGCCCCAGCATTTT.

This clone appeared once. The chain carries TRBV10-3 and TRBJ1-3, with TRBD1 matching 7 bases. The CDR3 is 15 amino acids. V dropped 3 bases and J dropped 4; count of bases not matched to a gene: 6. Looked up from germline, CDR1 is ENHRY and CDR2 is SYGVKD. CDR3 loop: CAISDMNRGGNTIYF. DNA for the CDR3: TGTGCCATCAGTGATATGAACAGGGGAGGAAACACCATATATTTT.

This clone was found a few times. The chain is built from TRBV27 and TRBJ1-5, with 9 bases that match TRBD1. Germline CDR1 reads MNHEY; CDR2 reads SMNVEV (reference sequence). CDR3 length: 16 residues. The V and J ends lost 5 bases and 6 bases, in that order; junction bases with no gene match: 11. In DNA, the CDR3 is TGTGCCAGCAGTCCAAGCAGGACAGGGGTTCGTCAGCCCCAGCATTTT. Its translation: CASSPSRTGVRQPQHF.

V is TRBV30 and J is TRBJ2-7; a possible D gene is TRBD1 (5 bases). The germline V gene encodes CDR1 GTSNPN and CDR2 SVGIG (reference sequence). The CDR3 runs to 12 residues. V was cut by 3 bases and J by 7 bases, with 13 bases left in between. CDR3 loop: CAWRVGLGEQYF. The CDR3 DNA follows: TGTGCCTGGAGGGTGGGGCTGGGGGAGCAGTACTTC.

The gene calls are TRBV28 and TRBJ1-2; 9 bases map to TRBD1. V lost 6 bases to trimming and J lost 7 bases; unmatched junction nucleotides: 6. Germline V gives CDR1 MDHEN, CDR2 SYDVKM. The CDR3 is 13 residues long. The CDR3 region has the DNA TGTGCCAGCAGCCCCTTGGGACAGGGTGGCTACACCTTC. Its protein product is CASSPLGQGGYTF.

The chain links TRBV2 to TRBJ1-5; D unresolved. In germline, CDR1 is SNHLY, CDR2 FYNNEI. Trimming left V 5 bases short and J 2 bases short, with 10 bases between. The CDR3 length is 14 residues. The CDR3 region is CASSPEAGNQPQHF. In DNA form, the CDR3 reads TGTGCCAGCAGTCCCGAGGCGGGCAATCAGCCCCAGCATTTT.

This clone has just one count. In DNA, the CDR3 is TGTGCCAGCAGCCAAGATGCAGGGATGAACACTGAAGCTTTCTTT. It yields the protein CASSQDAGMNTEAFF. The chain joins TRBV4-2 to TRBJ1-1; D is perhaps TRBD1 (5 bases). The V and J ends lost 0 bases and 0 bases respectively, with 8 bases between them. The CDR3 totals 15 residues. The germline CDR1 and CDR2 sequences are LGHNA and YNFKEQ.

This sequence joins TRBV5-6 and TRBJ1-5, with 9 nucleotides matching TRBD1. V lost 3 bases and J lost 1; bases outside the gene matches: 2. There are 15 residues in the CDR3. The germline gives CDR1 SGHDT, CDR2 YYEEEE. The CDR3 loop is CASSSGQGSNQPQHF. DNA of the CDR3: TGTGCCAGCAGCTCGGGACAGGGAAGCAATCAGCCCCAGCATTTT.

The chain combines TRBV27 with TRBJ2-7, with D possibly TRBD2 on 8 matching bases. Germline lookup yields CDR1 MNHEY and CDR2 SMNVEV (reference sequence). V lost 7 bases, J lost 0 bases, and 19 bases lay in between. The CDR3 contains 16 residues. The CDR3 DNA sequence: TGTGCCAGCATCCGGGACAGTACTAGCGGCTCCTACGAGCAGTACTTC. Translating gives CASIRDSTSGSYEQYF.

The rearrangement uses TRBV4-3 and TRBJ1-5; maybe TRBD1 (5 bases). With 0 bases removed from V and 3 bases from J, the gap between germline ends came to 15 bases. Germline CDR1 and CDR2: LGHNA and YSLEER. The CDR3 sequence is 17 residues long. The CDR3 region is CASSQDAGGEYNQPQHF. CDR3 in DNA: TGCGCCAGCAGCCAAGATGCTGGGGGGGAATACAATCAGCCCCAGCATTTT.

This chain joins TRBV9 and TRBJ1-4; 12 bases fit TRBD1. Germline values: CDR1 SGDLS, CDR2 YYNGEE. The CDR3 extends over 16 amino acids. V was clipped by 2 bases and J by 7 bases; unmatched bases: 6. CDR3 in amino acids: CASSVGTGGRGEKLFF. CDR3 bases: TGTGCCAGCAGCGTGGGGACAGGGGGCCGTGGTGAAAAACTGTTTTTT.